Here is one T cell receptor (beta chain) with its context. This entry comes from a study of blood T cell repertoires in COVID-19. In the study overall: Sources were T cells, B-cell-depleted T cells, or PBMCs; the material itself was cDNA or gDNA.

The CDR3 length is 18 residues. Germline CDR1 and CDR2: SGHRS and YFSETQ. With V trimmed by 4 bases and J by 3 bases, 13 bases remained unmatched. Per the original methods: Amplified reference gene primers provided the basis for estimating nucleated cell counts. Using immunoSEQ multiplex PCR, the repertoire was profiled, and TCRdb retains in-frame clones only, with some absent. V and J calls and clone size are copied from that table; D and trimming were computed from the DNA. The sample lists under 250,000 clones, about 80% seen once, with nearly 9% in the top ten. The clonotype originates from a man older than 75 with acute or convalescent COVID-19. The sequenced sample was peripheral blood. This chain links TRBV5-1 with TRBJ2-1; TRBD2 agrees at 10 bases. The CDR3 here is CASSGPIAGGRNYNEQFF. Written as DNA, the CDR3 is TGCGCCAGCAGCGGACCAATAGCGGGAGGCCGTAACTACAATGAGCAGTTCTTC. The full variable domain, its missing parts supplied by reference TRBV5-1 and TRBJ2-1, is KAGVTQTPRYLIKTRGQQVTLSCSPISGHRSVSWYQQTPGQGLQFLFEYFSETQRNKGNFPGRFSGRQFSNSRSEMNVSTLELGDSALYLCASSGPIAGGRNYNEQFFGPGTRLTVL.